This T cell receptor (beta chain) was sequenced for a study of molecular identifiers for immune sequencing clone quantification. TCRdb itself ran the PCR reads through MiXCR, one entry per CDR3 protein. Among 60,000 to 70,000 distinct CDR3 sequences, about a sixth were seen once, and the ten largest hold about 1.5%. V was pared by 3 bases and J by 0 bases, with 8 bases between. This CDR3 comprises 13 residues. CDR1 DFQATT and CDR2 SNEGSKA come from the germline V gene (reference sequence). Sorting captured naive CD8 T cells as CD8+CD4-CCR7+CD45RA+. The clonotype was recovered from a human donor in good health. Some libraries in this study had Jurkat cell RNA spiked in. The sequenced sample consisted of naive CD8+ T cells from blood, with Jurkat cell RNA spiked in. Subset reported: FACS-sorted CD8+CD4-CCR7+CD45RA+ naive T cells. J is TRBJ2-5 and V is TRBV20-1; no clear D. CDR3 coding DNA: TGCAGTGCTAGCTCCCTGAACCAAGAGACCCAGTACTTC. It encodes CSASSLNQETQYF.